These 31 T cell receptor beta chains came from one sample sequenced in a study of CD8+ T cells in alopecia areata. The sequencing template was cDNA reverse transcribed from extracted RNA. TCRdb keeps only in-frame clones here, not all; method: immunoSEQ multiplex PCR. The sample comprises about 76,000 clones, 66% of which are singletons, and 20% to 25% rests with the top ten. Specified treatment: oral pan-JAK inhibitor, 5-10 mg twice daily. The sequencing used CD8+ T cells sorted from blood, collected at week 24, from a patient treated with tofacitinib. Every receptor here comes from a human donor with alopecia areata.

The chain has TRBV9 and TRBJ2-1; no clear D gene. Between the trimmed V and J ends, which lost 1 base and 2 bases, there was a span of 13 bases. The CDR3 sequence is 16 residues long. Germline V gene data show CDR1 as SGDLS and CDR2 as YYNGEE. CDR3 in amino acids: CASSVLAGPPYNEQFF. The CDR3 nucleotides read TGTGCCAGCAGCGTATTGGCAGGCCCACCCTACAATGAGCAGTTCTTC.

The chain has TRBV7-6 and TRBJ2-7; D uncertain. The CDR3 spans 14 residues. The germline CDR1 and CDR2 sequences are SGHVS and FNYEAQ. The V gene lost 3 bases and the J gene lost 2 bases, with 11 bases spanning the gap. CDR3 region: CASSFGPFPYEQYF. As DNA, the CDR3 is TGTGCCAGCAGCTTTGGCCCGTTCCCCTACGAGCAGTACTTC.

V is TRBV5-1 and J is TRBJ2-7; D perhaps matches TRBD2 (6 bases). The CDR3 spans 13 residues. CDR1 and CDR2 from the germline V gene are SGHRS and YFSETQ. Trimming cost V 2 bases and J 6 bases, with 12 bases left between them. CDR3 bases: TGCGCCAGCAGCTTCGTAACAGCGGGCGAGCAGTACTTC. Protein product: CASSFVTAGEQYF. Drawing the rest from reference TRBV5-1 and TRBJ2-7, the complete variable domain is KAGVTQTPRYLIKTRGQQVTLSCSPISGHRSVSWYQQTPGQGLQFLFEYFSETQRNKGNFPGRFSGRQFSNSRSEMNVSTLELGDSALYLCASSFVTAGEQYFGPGTRLTVT.

The V call is TRBV12-5, the J call TRBJ2-1, with D possibly TRBD1 on 6 matching bases. CDR3 length equals 14 residues. CDR1 is LGHNT, CDR2 FRNRAP, per germline. With 3 bases removed from V and 5 bases from J, the gap between germline ends came to 11 bases. The CDR3 reads CASGFWGHDNEQFF. For the CDR3, the DNA is TGTGCTAGTGGTTTCTGGGGGCACGACAATGAGCAGTTCTTC.

The chain is built from TRBV4-1 and TRBJ1-1, with D possibly matching TRBD1 (5 bases). V lost 1 base and J lost 5, with 26 bases in between. Germline V CDR1 and CDR2: MGHRA, YSYEKL. This CDR3 region has 19 residues. The CDR3 is CASSQAVVTMRGWLTEAFF. The CDR3 coding sequence is TGCGCCAGCAGCCAAGCTGTCGTCACGATGAGGGGATGGTTGACTGAAGCTTTCTTT.

This clone occurred many times. The J gene is TRBJ1-1, the V gene TRBV10-2; D call uncertain. The V gene's germline CDR1 is WSHSY and CDR2 SAAADI. V was trimmed by 2 bases and J by 5 bases, leaving 3 bases between them. The CDR3 loop spans 11 amino acids. The CDR3 spells CASSEDTEAFF. In DNA, the CDR3 is TGCGCCAGCAGTGAGGATACTGAAGCTTTCTTT.

The rearrangement joins TRBV27 to TRBJ2-2, with TRBD2 identical over 9 bases. CDR1 MNHEY and CDR2 SMNVEV come from the germline V gene (reference sequence). Unmatched junction bases numbered 8, after V lost 3 bases and J lost 0 bases. This CDR3 region has 18 residues. For the CDR3, the DNA is TGTGCCAGCAGTTTCCAGGTAGCGGGGGCAGCGAACACCGGGGAGCTGTTTTTT. Its protein is CASSFQVAGAANTGELFF.

This clone appeared once. V is TRBV5-1 and J is TRBJ2-1, with D unresolved. Trimming stripped 0 bases from V and 6 bases from J, with 7 bases between. Germline V lookup: CDR1 SGHRS, CDR2 YFSETQ. This CDR3 is 13 amino acids long. The CDR3 spells CASSLGMTNEQFF. The CDR3 DNA follows: TGCGCCAGCAGCTTGGGGATGACCAATGAGCAGTTCTTC. Filled out from reference TRBV5-1 and TRBJ2-1, the complete variable domain reads KAGVTQTPRYLIKTRGQQVTLSCSPISGHRSVSWYQQTPGQGLQFLFEYFSETQRNKGNFPGRFSGRQFSNSRSEMNVSTLELGDSALYLCASSLGMTNEQFFGPGTRLTVL.

The chain recombines TRBV9 with TRBJ1-2; D not certain. Germline assignment: CDR1 SGDLS and CDR2 YYNGEE. The CDR3 loop spans 16 amino acids. V was pared by 3 bases and J by 0 bases, with 15 bases between. As DNA, the CDR3 is TGTGCCAGCAGCGATTCGTTCAGAAGGCCTAACTATGGCTACACCTTC. Translation: CASSDSFRRPNYGYTF.

This clone was counted a few times. This chain connects TRBV25-1 to TRBJ1-2, with D possibly TRBD1 on 6 matching bases. CDR1 MGHDK and CDR2 SYGVNS come from the germline V gene. The V end was cut by 5 bases, the J end by 9 bases, with 16 bases between. This CDR3 spans 13 amino acids. CDR3: CASSSTTGWSYTF. CDR3 in DNA: TGTGCCAGCAGTAGTACCACAGGGTGGAGCTACACCTTC.

This sequence joins TRBV5-1 and TRBJ2-1, with TRBD1 matching 7 bases. The CDR3 runs 20 residues. The germline CDR1 and CDR2 sequences are SGHRS and YFSETQ. With V trimmed by 4 bases and J by 9 bases, 28 bases remained unmatched. CDR3 sequence reads: CASSIRDSYLGFTGDGEQFF. CDR3 sequence (DNA): TGCGCCAGCAGCATCCGGGACAGTTATTTAGGCTTCACCGGTGATGGTGAGCAGTTCTTC.

The chain employs TRBV6-5 and TRBJ1-5, with D maybe TRBD1 (6 bases). The CDR3 is 14 residues long. V was clipped by 5 bases and J by 7 bases, with 15 bases between them. Germline V gene data show CDR1 as MNHEY and CDR2 as SVGAGI. The CDR3 loop is CASSPGGLGQPQHF. The CDR3 coding sequence is TGTGCCAGCAGTCCGGGGGGCCTCGGGCAGCCCCAGCATTTT.

The chain is built from TRBV15 and TRBJ1-5, with 8 bases matching TRBD1. In germline, CDR1 is LNHNV, CDR2 YYDKDF (reference sequence). Germline trimming cut 5 bases from V and 7 bases from J; bases unmatched to any gene: 4. The CDR3 loop spans 13 amino acids. CDR3: CATSPHRGQPQHF. CDR3 coding DNA: TGTGCCACCAGCCCACACAGGGGGCAGCCCCAGCATTTT.

The chain couples TRBV30 to TRBJ1-1, with D unclear. Trimming took 1 base from V and 6 from J, leaving 12 bases between them. In germline, CDR1 is GTSNPN, CDR2 SVGIG (reference sequence). This CDR3 has 13 residues. Written as DNA, the CDR3 is TGTGCCTGGAGTGAGGTCCTGAGGCCTGAAGCTTTCTTT. Translation gives CAWSEVLRPEAFF.

This clone appeared once. The chain carries TRBV9 and TRBJ2-7, with D possibly matching TRBD2 (5 bases). Trimming stripped 0 bases from V and 2 bases from J, with 12 bases between. From germline, CDR1 is SGDLS and CDR2 YYNGEE. The CDR3 has 15 residues. The CDR3 spells CASSVGGSATYEQYF. CDR3 sequence (DNA): TGTGCCAGCAGCGTAGGGGGTAGCGCTACCTACGAGCAGTACTTC.

The rearrangement links TRBV28 to TRBJ2-1, with D tentatively TRBD1 or TRBD2 (5 bases each). V was cut by 10 bases and J by 4 bases, with 14 bases left in between. The CDR3 sequence is 13 residues long. CDR1 and CDR2 (germline): MDHEN, SYDVKM. In DNA, the CDR3 is TGTGCCACCCAACCGGGGCCATACAATGAGCAGTTCTTC. Protein product: CATQPGPYNEQFF. Supplemented by reference TRBV28 and TRBJ2-1, the full variable domain reads DVKVTQSSRYLVKRTGEKVFLECVQDMDHENMFWYRQDPGLGLRLIYFSYDVKMKEKGDIPEGYSVSREKKERFSLILESASTNQTSMYLCATQPGPYNEQFFGPGTRLTVL.

V and J are TRBV7-9 and TRBJ1-1; 9 bases agree with TRBD1. Trimming took 4 bases from V and 1 from J; bases not matched to a gene: 1. Germline CDR1 reads SEHNR; CDR2 reads FQNEAQ (reference sequence). The CDR3 covers 14 residues. CDR3 nucleotides: TGTGCCAGCAGCTGGGACAGGGCGAACACTGAAGCTTTCTTT. It encodes CASSWDRANTEAFF.

This chain links TRBV7-2 with TRBJ2-7; D not resolved. This CDR3 contains 15 residues. Trimming shortened V by 0 bases and J by 0 bases, and 9 bases separated the two germline ends. Per germline, CDR1 SGHTA and CDR2 FQGNSA. DNA for the CDR3: TGTGCCAGCAGCTTAGCGCTAGGTCTCTCCTACGAGCAGTACTTC. This sequence encodes CASSLALGLSYEQYF.

The CDR3 region has the DNA TGCGCCAGCAGCTTGTTACCGGGTACCCAAGAGACCCAGTACTTC. Translating gives CASSLLPGTQETQYF. The gene calls are TRBV5-1 and TRBJ2-5; D is unclear. CDR3 length equals 15 residues. Germline V CDR1 and CDR2: SGHRS, YFSETQ. Trimming cost V 1 base and J 1 base, with 11 bases left between them.

The chain uses TRBV14 and TRBJ2-7, with unresolved D. The CDR3 is 12 amino acids. The V and J ends lost 4 bases and 7 bases respectively, with 11 bases between them. Germline-derived CDR1 and CDR2 are SGHDN and FVKESK. The CDR3 bases are TGTGCCAGCAGCCCGTACACCGGGGAGCAGTACTTC. Amino acid sequence: CASSPYTGEQYF.

The chain joins TRBV28 to TRBJ2-5, with 8 bases lining up with TRBD2. Germline loops: CDR1 MDHEN, CDR2 SYDVKM. This CDR3 has 16 amino acids. The V gene end was trimmed by 6 bases and the J gene end by 4 bases; junction bases not matched to a gene: 13. The CDR3 region has the DNA TGTGCCAGCAGCCCACTAAGCGGGAGTTTAAGAGAGACCCAGTACTTC. It encodes CASSPLSGSLRETQYF.

The rearrangement links TRBV5-1 to TRBJ1-2; weak D call: TRBD1 (5 bases). V lost 4 bases and J lost 4, with 8 bases in between. This CDR3 is 12 amino acids long. Germline-derived CDR1 and CDR2 are SGHRS and YFSETQ. The CDR3 nucleotides read TGCGCCAGCAGCGGAGACAGCTATGGCTACACCTTC. Its translation: CASSGDSYGYTF.

The rearrangement links TRBV27 to TRBJ2-7; D call uncertain. Trimming pared 5 bases from V and 3 bases from J, leaving 5 bases between. The CDR3 sequence is 11 residues long. CDR1 MNHEY and CDR2 SMNVEV come from the germline V gene (reference sequence). The chain's CDR3 is CASSPGYEQYF. The CDR3, as DNA: TGTGCCAGCAGTCCGGGCTACGAGCAGTACTTC.

A few counts support this clone. V is TRBV15 and J is TRBJ1-6; D call uncertain. The CDR3 length is 16 residues. Trimming left V 3 bases short and J 7 bases short, with 16 bases between. Germline values: CDR1 LNHNV, CDR2 YYDKDF (reference sequence). This CDR3 reads CATSRLEGLTNSPLHF. In DNA form, the CDR3 reads TGTGCCACCAGCAGGTTAGAGGGCCTTACCAATTCACCCCTCCACTTT. Looking up the rest from reference TRBV15 and TRBJ1-6 gives the full variable domain: DAMVIQNPRYQVTQFGKPVTLSCSQTLNHNVMYWYQQKSSQAPKLLFHYYDKDFNNEADTPDNFQSRRPNTSFCFLDIRSPGLGDTAMYLCATSRLEGLTNSPLHFGNGTRLTVT.

CDR3 amino acids: CASSYSGRETDNEQFF. The CDR3 DNA sequence: TGTGCCAGCAGTTACTCTGGGAGGGAAACGGACAATGAGCAGTTCTTC. The J gene is TRBJ2-1, the V gene TRBV6-5; TRBD2 agrees at 7 bases. The germline V gene has CDR1 MNHEY and CDR2 SVGAGI. The CDR3 consists of 16 residues. V shed 0 bases and J 5 bases; nucleotides not matched to a gene: 7.

This clone showed up just a few times. The CDR3 is CASSQDRNQETQYF. CDR3 nucleotide sequence: TGTGCCAGCAGCCAGGACAGAAACCAAGAGACCCAGTACTTC. The chain couples TRBV7-9 to TRBJ2-5, with D perhaps matching TRBD1 (6 bases). Germline CDR1 is SEHNR and CDR2 is FQNEAQ (reference sequence). V was cut by 5 bases and J by 0 bases, with 10 bases left in between. The CDR3 runs 14 residues.

The chain links TRBV5-1 to TRBJ2-3, with TRBD2 identical over 8 bases. The junction had 11 bases not matched to a gene; V was cut back by 4 bases and J by 4 bases. Germline CDR1 and CDR2: SGHRS and YFSETQ. The CDR3 consists of 16 residues. The CDR3 loop is CASSLTTSGYADTQYF. The CDR3 DNA reads as TGCGCCAGCAGCCTGACCACTAGCGGATACGCAGATACGCAGTATTTT.

This clone was seen a few times. The chain links TRBV7-8 to TRBJ2-2; TRBD1 matches at 10 bases. J was trimmed by 4 bases and V by 0 bases; bases with no gene match: 5. CDR3 size: 17 residues. Germline V lookup: CDR1 SGHVS, CDR2 FQNEAQ. For the CDR3, the DNA is TGTGCCAGCAGCTTAGCGAGACAGGGGGCGTTCACCGGGGAGCTGTTTTTT. Protein sequence: CASSLARQGAFTGELFF.

This clone was detected once. The V and J genes are TRBV7-9 and TRBJ2-7, with unresolved D. Germline CDR1 reads SEHNR; CDR2 reads FQNEAQ (reference sequence). The CDR3 is 12 residues long. Trimming removed 5 bases from V and 2 bases from J, with 7 bases in between. In DNA form, the CDR3 reads TGTGCCAGCAGCCGTTTAGCCTACGAGCAGTACTTC. It specifies CASSRLAYEQYF.

V and J are TRBV7-2 and TRBJ2-7; weak D call: TRBD1 (6 bases). This CDR3 has 15 amino acids. Looked up from germline, CDR1 is SGHTA and CDR2 is FQGNSA. The ends were cut back, 0 bases at V and 0 bases at J, with 9 bases in the middle. The DNA for the CDR3 is TGTGCCAGCAGCTTAGCGATGGACAGCTCCTACGAGCAGTACTTC. It codes for CASSLAMDSSYEQYF.

This clone was picked up a small number of times. The rearrangement uses TRBV7-2 and TRBJ1-5; D may be TRBD1 (5 bases). CDR1 SGHTA and CDR2 FQGNSA come from the germline V gene. Trimming took off 1 base at V and 3 bases at J, with 13 bases between the two ends. The CDR3 sequence is 16 residues long. CDR3: CASSLGPTVNNQPQHF. In DNA, the CDR3 is TGTGCCAGCAGCTTAGGTCCGACAGTCAACAATCAGCCCCAGCATTTT.